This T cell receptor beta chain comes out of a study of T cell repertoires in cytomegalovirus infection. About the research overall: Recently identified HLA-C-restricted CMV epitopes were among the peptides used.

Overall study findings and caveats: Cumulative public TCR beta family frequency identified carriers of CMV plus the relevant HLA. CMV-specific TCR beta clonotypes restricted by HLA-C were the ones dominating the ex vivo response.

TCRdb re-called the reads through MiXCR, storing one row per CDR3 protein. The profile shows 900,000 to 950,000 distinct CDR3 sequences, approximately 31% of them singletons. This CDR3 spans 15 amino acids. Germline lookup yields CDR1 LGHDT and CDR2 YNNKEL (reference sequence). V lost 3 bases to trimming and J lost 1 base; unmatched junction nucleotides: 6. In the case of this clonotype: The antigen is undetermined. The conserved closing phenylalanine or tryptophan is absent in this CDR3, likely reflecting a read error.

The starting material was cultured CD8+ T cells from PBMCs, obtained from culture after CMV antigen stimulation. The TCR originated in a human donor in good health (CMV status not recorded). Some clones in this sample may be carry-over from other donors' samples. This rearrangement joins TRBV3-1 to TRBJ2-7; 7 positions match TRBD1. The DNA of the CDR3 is TGTGCCAGCAGCCAGGTCGACAGGGTATCCTACGAGCAGTACATC. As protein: CASSQVDRVSYEQYI.